This T cell receptor (beta chain) was captured in a study of monozygotic twins with inflammatory bowel disease (dated by TCRdb to between 2019 and 2020). General notes on the study: The full study comprised 28 monozygotic twin pairs: nine German pairs (four IBD-concordant, five IBD-discordant) and 19 IBD-discordant Danish pairs. Disease-associated traits were sought mainly through comparisons between IBD patients and their genetically identical healthy co-twins within discordant pairs. Each individual had, on average, about 151 000 unique TCRalpha sequences and 181 000 unique TCRbeta sequences available for analysis.

General findings and caveats noted by the study authors: Compared with healthy twins, IBD patients shared fewer clonotypes with other individuals, and the difference was most pronounced in patients with signs of disease activity. No difference in repertoire similarity was observed between concordant and discordant twins, possibly owing to limited statistical power. No single strong signal or clonotype linked to IBD turned up in the results, so the idea that one exists was not supported. The analysis was unable to tell apart different T cell subtypes. IBD patients had lower TCRbeta repertoire diversity, measured by the inverse Simpson index, than their healthy co-twins. Background noise and inter-individual variability may have been introduced into the repertoires by the differing immunosuppressive treatments among patients.

CDR1 and CDR2 are drawn from the germline V gene: SGHAT, FQNNGV. The CDR3 holds 16 amino acids from the cysteine to the phenylalanine. Only the protein sequence is given. Concerning this clonotype: This receptor's antigen is unknown.

A roughly 2.5 ml peripheral blood sample was drawn into PAXgene tubes per donor and stored at -80°C. Without any T cell sorting, total RNA was extracted from whole blood using the PAXgene blood miRNA kit on an automated QIAcube. Peripheral blood from monozygotic twin pairs, either concordant or discordant for inflammatory bowel disease, underwent deep TCRalpha and TCRbeta repertoire profiling that used unique molecular barcoding. For every twin pair, smoking habits were documented, and each individual was categorised as a current, former or never smoker. Libraries were prepared through 5' RACE. Preparation of each TCR library used approximately 4,000 ng of total RNA. For each sample, cDNA synthesis with SMARTScribe reverse transcriptase was split into eight separate reactions. Unique molecular identifiers containing a 6-nucleotide sample barcode were introduced through template switching during cDNA synthesis. TCRalpha and TCRbeta cDNA was amplified in two nested PCRs of 16 and 9 cycles, and bead purification was carried out after each PCR. Before amplification, the cDNA was treated with uracil DNA-glycosylase and purified using the QIAquick PCR purification kit. The second PCR added Illumina TruSeq-compatible adapters along with sample-specific barcodes. TapeStation and Qubit were used to check library quality and concentration, and approximately 5 ng of each library went into the pool. Pooled libraries were sequenced on an Illumina HiSeq2500 single-index Rapid Run with 2 x 100 bp reads and custom sequencing primers. The paper's processing steps were these. MiGEC version 1.2.6 was used for UMI-based consensus assembly, which corrected PCR and sequencing errors. V(D)J alignment, clonotype assembly and CDR3 extraction were performed with MiXCR version 2.1.1. To normalise gene usage, clonotype sharing and MAIT/NKT TCR abundance, the top 1000, 10 000 and 20 000 clonotypes in each sample were analysed. After downsampling to 27 000 UMIs, diversity was calculated as the inverse Simpson index using the vegan R package. Paired Mann-Whitney U tests were applied to discordant twin pairs, with Benjamini-Hochberg correction for multiple testing. The reads were reprocessed in TCRdb, with one entry per CDR3 protein sequence and no accompanying DNA. The V and J calls reflect TCRdb's pipeline rather than the authors' work. The sample's clone listing holds approximately 330,000 distinct CDR3 sequences. Over 2% of the sample rests with the top ten.

This sequence was found in a human donor with ulcerative colitis or Crohn's disease, or a healthy co-twin of an affected twin (not recorded which). The V gene is TRBV11-2 and the J gene is TRBJ2-1; with no DNA, the TCRdb D assignment of TRBD1 cannot be verified. The specimen was blood. This receptor has the CDR3 CASSLLDGRVYNEQFF.